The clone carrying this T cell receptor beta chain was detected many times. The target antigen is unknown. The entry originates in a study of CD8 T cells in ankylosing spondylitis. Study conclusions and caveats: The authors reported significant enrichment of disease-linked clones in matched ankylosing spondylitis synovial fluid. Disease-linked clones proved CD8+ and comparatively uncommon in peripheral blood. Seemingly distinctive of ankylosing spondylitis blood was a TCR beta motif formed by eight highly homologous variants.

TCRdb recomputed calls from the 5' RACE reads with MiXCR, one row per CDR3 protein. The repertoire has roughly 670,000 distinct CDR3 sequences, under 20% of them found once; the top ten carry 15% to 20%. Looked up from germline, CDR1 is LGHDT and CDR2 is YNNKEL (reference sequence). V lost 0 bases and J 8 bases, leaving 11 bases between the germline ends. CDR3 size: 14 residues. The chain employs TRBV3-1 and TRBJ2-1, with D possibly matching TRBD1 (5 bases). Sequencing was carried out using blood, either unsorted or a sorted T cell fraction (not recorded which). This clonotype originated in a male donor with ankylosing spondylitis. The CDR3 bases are TGTGCCAGCAGCCAAGAAGGAAGGGGCGATGAGCAGTTCTTC. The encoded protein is CASSQEGRGDEQFF.